This T cell receptor (beta chain) was sequenced in a study of blood T cell repertoires in COVID-19. This CDR3 comprises 12 residues. Germline values: CDR1 MNHEY, CDR2 SVGAGI. The ends lost 10 bases at V and 2 bases at J; junction bases unmatched: 4. Produced via immunoSEQ multiplex PCR; TCRdb's table is partial and in-frame only. This repertoire shows roughly 130,000 clones, roughly nine tenths found once; its top ten account for 4% to 5%. Material: peripheral blood. The rearrangement joins TRBV6-5 to TRBJ2-7; TRBD1 matches 8 bases. The receptor was isolated from a man between 60 and 75 years old with COVID-19, enrolled during active disease. As DNA, the CDR3 is TGTGCCACCGGGGACAGGCCCTACGAGCAGTACTTC. This codes for CATGDRPYEQYF.